This T cell receptor beta chain originates from a study of blood T cell repertoires in COVID-19. V lost 8 bases, J lost 6 bases, and 15 bases lay in between. Germline loops: CDR1 SGHVS, CDR2 FQNEAQ. CDR3 length: 13 residues. As processed by the authors: Amplification of reference gene primers provided the estimated nucleated cell counts. TCRdb's copy holds only in-frame clones and misses some; the assay was immunoSEQ multiplex PCR. The V and J calls and the clone size are those of that table, but D and trimming were determined from the DNA. The sample holds 430,000 or so clones, about 90% seen once. The V call is TRBV7-8, the J call TRBJ2-3; D perhaps matches TRBD2 (6 bases). The receptor was isolated from a man between 18 and 29 years old with COVID-19, enrolled during active disease. Sequencing input: peripheral blood. The CDR3 sequence: CASCWDSEDTQYF. DNA for the CDR3: TGTGCCAGCTGCTGGGACTCCGAGGATACGCAGTATTTT. The whole variable domain, remainder taken from reference TRBV7-8 and TRBJ2-3, is GAGVSQSPRYKVAKRGQDVALRCDPISGHVSLFWYQQALGQGPEFLTYFQNEAQLDKSGLPSDRFFAERPEGSVSTLKIQRTQQEDSAVYLCASCWDSEDTQYFGPGTRLTVL.